This section outlines one T cell receptor beta chain sequence together with its context. J was trimmed by 2 bases and V by 6 bases; bases with no gene match: 6. CDR1 and CDR2 (germline): SNHLY, FYNNEI. CDR3 length: 16 amino acids. Time point indicated: after dendritic cell vaccination, including at tumor progression/relapse. All glioblastoma patients lacked an isocitrate dehydrogenase mutation. Amplification used 60 V beta primers and 13 J beta primers. Using immunoSEQ multiplex PCR, the repertoire was profiled, and TCRdb retains in-frame clones only, with some absent. The sample lists about 65,000 clones; about nine tenths were seen once. This sample was included in a study of glioma-infiltrating T cells after dendritic cell vaccination. Study information: Autologous tumor lysate-pulsed dendritic cell vaccination was given between about 2003 and 2013. Patients received three intradermal dendritic cell vaccine injections at biweekly intervals.

The sequencing used blood, collected after dendritic cell vaccination. The origin of this receptor is a human donor with glioblastoma. This chain uses TRBV2 with TRBJ2-2; 10 bases align to TRBD2. The CDR3 is CASSARTSGNTGELFF. For the CDR3, the DNA is TGTGCCAGCAGCGCAAGGACTAGCGGTAACACCGGGGAGCTGTTTTTT.